The T cell receptor (beta chain) under discussion was sequenced for a study of T cells in Graves' hyperthyroidism and ophthalmopathy. Background on the study: At the time of initial diagnosis and before any treatment, peripheral blood was collected. Study-level points and caveats: The model's output predicted ophthalmopathy at a median of 6.5 months prior to onset. Most expanded thyroid clonotypes above 0.001 also appeared in blood.

The sample of blood was obtained at first hyperthyroidism diagnosis (before any ophthalmopathy symptoms). Amplification targeted TCR beta CDR3 regions from RNA transcripts. The HTBI set primed first-round TCR CDR3 RT-PCR. TCRdb redid the calling of the multiplex PCR reads with MiXCR, one entry per CDR3 protein. Among hundreds of thousands of distinct CDR3 sequences listed, 15% to 17% were seen once. The CDR3 spans 18 residues. Unmatched junction bases numbered 10, after V lost 3 bases and J lost 2 bases. Germline-derived CDR1 and CDR2 are SNHLY and FYNNEI. This clonotype was seen at least ten times. The antigen remains undetermined.

The specimen sequenced was blood. V and J are TRBV2 and TRBJ1-1; TRBD1 matches at 12 bases. The source is a woman aged 18-29 years with Graves' hyperthyroidism that later progressed to Graves' ophthalmopathy. CDR3 protein: CASSDETRDRGPNTEAFF. CDR3 DNA sequence: TGTGCCAGCAGTGACGAGACCCGGGACAGGGGGCCCAACACTGAAGCTTTCTTT.